The sequence of this TCR beta chain was determined in a study of Ad26.COV2.S vaccination and SARS-CoV-2 variants. Sample treatment: approximately 18 received Ad26.COV2.S at low or high dose, single or two shots; several received placebo; per-sample allocation not given. Sampling happened 63 days after the first vaccine or placebo injection. Trimming removed 1 base at V and 6 bases at J, with 12 bases between. This CDR3 has 15 amino acids. Germline V CDR1 and CDR2: LNHNV, YYDKDF (reference sequence). TCRdb keeps only in-frame clones here, not all; method: immunoSEQ multiplex PCR. This table holds roughly 410,000 clones, around 82% found once.

The source material was peripheral blood, sampled in a trial of Ad26.COV2.S vaccine versus placebo. The TCR was taken from a person between 18 and 59 years old who received the Ad26.COV2.S COVID-19 vaccine or a placebo. The V gene is TRBV15, the J gene TRBJ1-4; a weak D match, TRBD1 (5 bases). The CDR3 DNA reads TGTGCCACCAGCAGAGCCATCTCGGGGGATGAAAAACTGTTTTTT. It is translated as CATSRAISGDEKLFF.